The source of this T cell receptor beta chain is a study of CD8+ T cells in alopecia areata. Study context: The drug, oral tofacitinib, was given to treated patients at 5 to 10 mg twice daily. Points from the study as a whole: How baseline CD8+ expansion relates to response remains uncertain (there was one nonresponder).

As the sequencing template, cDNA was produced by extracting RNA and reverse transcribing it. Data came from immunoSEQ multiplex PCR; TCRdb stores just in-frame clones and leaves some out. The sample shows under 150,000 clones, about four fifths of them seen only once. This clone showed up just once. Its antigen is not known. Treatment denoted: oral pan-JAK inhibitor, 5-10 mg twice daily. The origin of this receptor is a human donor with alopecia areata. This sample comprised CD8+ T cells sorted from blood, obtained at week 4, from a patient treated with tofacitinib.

In DNA form, the CDR3 reads TGTGCCAGTAGTATGAACCCGGGTACAGCCCTCAATCAGCCCCAGCATTTT. This gives the protein CASSMNPGTALNQPQHF. V usage is TRBV19 and J usage is TRBJ1-5; D unresolved. CDR3 size: 17 residues. Looked up from germline, CDR1 is LNHDA and CDR2 is SQIVND (reference sequence). The germline V and J ends were trimmed by 3 bases and 3 bases, with 18 bases remaining between them. The full variable domain, with the rest looked up from reference TRBV19 and TRBJ1-5, is DGGITQSPKYLFRKEGQNVTLSCEQNLNHDAMYWYRQDPGQGLRLIYYSQIVNDFQKGDIAEGYSVSREKKESFPLTVTSAQKNPTAFYLCASSMNPGTALNQPQHFGDGTRLSIL.